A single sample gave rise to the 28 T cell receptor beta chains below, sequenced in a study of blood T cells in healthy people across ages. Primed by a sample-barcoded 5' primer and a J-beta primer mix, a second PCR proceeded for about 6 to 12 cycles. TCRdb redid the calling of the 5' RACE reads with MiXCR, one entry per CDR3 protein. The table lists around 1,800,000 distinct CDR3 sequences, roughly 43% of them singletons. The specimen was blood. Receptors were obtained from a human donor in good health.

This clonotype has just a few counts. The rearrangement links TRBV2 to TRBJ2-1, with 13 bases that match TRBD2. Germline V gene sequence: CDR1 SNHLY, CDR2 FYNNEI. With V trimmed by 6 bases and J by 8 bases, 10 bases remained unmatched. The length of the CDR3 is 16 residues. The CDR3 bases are TGTGCCAGCAGCGACCCGGGACTAGCGGGATCGGATGAGCAGTTCTTC. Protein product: CASSDPGLAGSDEQFF. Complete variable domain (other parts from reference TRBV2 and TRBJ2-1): EPEVTQTPSHQVTQMGQEVILRCVPISNHLYFYWYRQILGQKVEFLVSFYNNEISEKSEIFDDQFSVERPDGSNFTLKIRSTKLEDSAMYFCASSDPGLAGSDEQFFGPGTRLTVL.

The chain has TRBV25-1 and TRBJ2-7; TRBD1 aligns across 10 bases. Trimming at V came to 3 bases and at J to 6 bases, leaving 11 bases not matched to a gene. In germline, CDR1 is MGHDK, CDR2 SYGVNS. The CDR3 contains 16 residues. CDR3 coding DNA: TGTGCCAGCAGTGAGGGGTTCGGGACAGGGGCGGTCGAGCAGTACTTC. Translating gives CASSEGFGTGAVEQYF.

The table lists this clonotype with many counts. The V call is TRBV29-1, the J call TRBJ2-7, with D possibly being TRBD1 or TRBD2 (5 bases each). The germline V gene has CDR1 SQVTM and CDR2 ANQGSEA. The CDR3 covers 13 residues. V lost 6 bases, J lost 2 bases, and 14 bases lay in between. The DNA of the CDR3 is TGCAGCGTCCGAGGGACGGTTACCTACGAGCAGTACTTC. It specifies CSVRGTVTYEQYF.

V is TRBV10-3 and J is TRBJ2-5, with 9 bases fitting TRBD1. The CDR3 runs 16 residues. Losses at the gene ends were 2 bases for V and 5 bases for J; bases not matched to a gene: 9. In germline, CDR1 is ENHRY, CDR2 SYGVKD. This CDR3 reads CAISEPGQGISETQYF. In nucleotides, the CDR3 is TGTGCCATCAGTGAGCCGGGACAGGGTATTAGCGAGACCCAGTACTTC.

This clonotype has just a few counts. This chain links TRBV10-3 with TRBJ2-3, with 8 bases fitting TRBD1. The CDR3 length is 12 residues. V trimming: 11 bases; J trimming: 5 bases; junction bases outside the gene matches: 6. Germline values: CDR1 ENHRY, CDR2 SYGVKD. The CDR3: CAATGAEDTQYF. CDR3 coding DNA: TGTGCCGCGACAGGGGCGGAAGATACGCAGTATTTT.

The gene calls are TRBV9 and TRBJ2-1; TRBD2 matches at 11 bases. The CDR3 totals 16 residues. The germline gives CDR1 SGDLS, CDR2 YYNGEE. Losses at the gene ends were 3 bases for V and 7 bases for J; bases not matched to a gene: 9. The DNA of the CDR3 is TGTGCCAGCAGCGGAATTCTAGCGGGGGGTAGAAATGAGCAGTTCTTC. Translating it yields CASSGILAGGRNEQFF.

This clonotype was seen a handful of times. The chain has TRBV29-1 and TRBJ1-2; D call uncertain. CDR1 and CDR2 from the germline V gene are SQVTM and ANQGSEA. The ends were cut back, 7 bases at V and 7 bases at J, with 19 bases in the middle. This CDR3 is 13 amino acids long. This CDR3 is CSARPDNYGGYTF. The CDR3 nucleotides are TGCAGCGCCAGACCCGACAACTACGGTGGCTACACCTTC.

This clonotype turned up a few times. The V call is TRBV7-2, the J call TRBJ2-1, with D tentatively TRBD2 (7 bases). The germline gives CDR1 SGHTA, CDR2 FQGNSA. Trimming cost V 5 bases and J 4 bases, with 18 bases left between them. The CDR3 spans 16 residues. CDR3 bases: TGTGCCAGCAGCCCTGAGTTGGGGGGGCGTTACAATGAGCAGTTCTTC. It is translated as CASSPELGGRYNEQFF.

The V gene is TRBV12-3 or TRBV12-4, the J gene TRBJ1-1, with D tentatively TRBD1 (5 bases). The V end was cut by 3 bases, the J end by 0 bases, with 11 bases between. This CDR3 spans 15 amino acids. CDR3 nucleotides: TGTGCCAGCAGTTTGGGACTGCAGTTGAACACTGAAGCTTTCTTT. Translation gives CASSLGLQLNTEAFF.

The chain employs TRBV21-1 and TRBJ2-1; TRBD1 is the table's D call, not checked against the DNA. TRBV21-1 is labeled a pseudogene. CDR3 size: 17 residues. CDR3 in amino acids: CASSFRRPGEFSDEQFF. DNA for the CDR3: TGTGCCAGCAGCTTCAGACGACCGGGGGAGTTTAGCGATGAGCAGTTCTTC.

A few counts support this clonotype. CDR3 in amino acids: CASSFLLGGYEQYF. CDR3 bases: TGTGCCAGCAGTTTTTTGTTAGGGGGATACGAGCAGTACTTC. The chain joins TRBV12-3 or TRBV12-4 to TRBJ2-7; D is perhaps TRBD1 (6 bases). With 3 bases removed from V and 4 bases from J, the gap between germline ends came to 13 bases. This CDR3 is 14 amino acids long.

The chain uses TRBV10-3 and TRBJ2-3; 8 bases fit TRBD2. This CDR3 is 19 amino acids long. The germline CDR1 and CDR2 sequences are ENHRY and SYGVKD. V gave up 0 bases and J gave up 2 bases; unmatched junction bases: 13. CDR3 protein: CAISESTGGTIRLTDTQYF. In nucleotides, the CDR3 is TGTGCCATCAGTGAGTCGACGGGGGGGACCATCCGACTCACAGATACGCAGTATTTT.

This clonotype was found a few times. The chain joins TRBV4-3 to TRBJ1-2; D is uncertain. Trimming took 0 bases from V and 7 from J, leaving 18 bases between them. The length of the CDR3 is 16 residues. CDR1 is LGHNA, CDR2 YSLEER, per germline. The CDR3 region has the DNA TGCGCCAGCAGCCAAGATTCGGCCGTTGAAGGCGGTGGCTACACCTTC. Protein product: CASSQDSAVEGGGYTF.

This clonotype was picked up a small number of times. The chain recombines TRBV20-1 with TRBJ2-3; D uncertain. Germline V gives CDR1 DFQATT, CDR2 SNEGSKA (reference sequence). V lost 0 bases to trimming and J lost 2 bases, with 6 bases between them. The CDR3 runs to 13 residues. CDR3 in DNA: TGCAGTGCTAGAGAAGGCTTCACAGATACGCAGTATTTT. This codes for CSAREGFTDTQYF.

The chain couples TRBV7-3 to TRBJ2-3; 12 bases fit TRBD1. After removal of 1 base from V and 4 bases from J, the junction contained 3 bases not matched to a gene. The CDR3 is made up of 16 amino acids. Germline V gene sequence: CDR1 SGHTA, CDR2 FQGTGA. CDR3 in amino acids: CASSLIGTGGADTQYF. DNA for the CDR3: TGTGCCAGCAGCTTAATCGGGACAGGGGGCGCAGATACGCAGTATTTT.

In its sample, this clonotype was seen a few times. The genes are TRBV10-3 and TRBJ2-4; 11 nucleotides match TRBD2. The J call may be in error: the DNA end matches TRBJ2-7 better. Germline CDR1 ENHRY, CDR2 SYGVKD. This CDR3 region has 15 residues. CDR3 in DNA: TGTGCCATCAGTGACATTAGCGGGGGGGCCGACGAGCAGTACTTC. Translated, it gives CAISDISGGADEQYF.

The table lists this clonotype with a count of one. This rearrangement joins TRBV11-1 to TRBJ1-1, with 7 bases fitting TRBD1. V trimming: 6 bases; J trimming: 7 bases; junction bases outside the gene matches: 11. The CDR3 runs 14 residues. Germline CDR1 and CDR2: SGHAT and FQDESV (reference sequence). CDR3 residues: CASSHPGTANEAFF. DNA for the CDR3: TGTGCCAGCAGTCATCCCGGGACAGCAAATGAAGCTTTCTTT.

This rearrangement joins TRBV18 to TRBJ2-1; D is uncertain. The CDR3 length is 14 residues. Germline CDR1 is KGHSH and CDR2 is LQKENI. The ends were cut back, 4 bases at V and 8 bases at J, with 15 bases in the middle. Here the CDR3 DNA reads TGTGCCAGCTCACGAGGTAATAAGGTCGATGAGCAGTTCTTC. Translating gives CASSRGNKVDEQFF.

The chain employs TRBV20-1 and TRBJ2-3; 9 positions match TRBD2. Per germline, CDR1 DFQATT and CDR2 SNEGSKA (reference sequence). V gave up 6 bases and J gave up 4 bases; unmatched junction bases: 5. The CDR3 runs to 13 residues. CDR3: CSAPSGASDTQYF. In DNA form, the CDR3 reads TGCAGTGCACCTAGCGGGGCATCAGATACGCAGTATTTT.

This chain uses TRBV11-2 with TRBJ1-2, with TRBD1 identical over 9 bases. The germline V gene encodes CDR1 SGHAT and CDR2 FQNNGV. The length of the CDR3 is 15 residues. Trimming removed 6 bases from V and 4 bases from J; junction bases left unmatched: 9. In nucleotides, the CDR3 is TGTGCCAGCAGTCGAGGACAGGGGATAGGCTATGGCTACACCTTC. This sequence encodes CASSRGQGIGYGYTF.

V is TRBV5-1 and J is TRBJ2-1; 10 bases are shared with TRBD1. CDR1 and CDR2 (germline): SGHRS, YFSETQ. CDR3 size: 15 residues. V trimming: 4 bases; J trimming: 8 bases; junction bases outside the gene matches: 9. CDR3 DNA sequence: TGCGCCAGCAGCCCCGGGACAGGGGTCTGGGATGAGCAGTTCTTC. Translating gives CASSPGTGVWDEQFF.

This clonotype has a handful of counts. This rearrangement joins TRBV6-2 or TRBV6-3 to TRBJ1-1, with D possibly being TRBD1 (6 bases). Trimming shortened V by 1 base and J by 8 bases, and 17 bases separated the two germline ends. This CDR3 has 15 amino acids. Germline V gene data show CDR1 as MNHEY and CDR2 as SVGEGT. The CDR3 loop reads CASSYYGGSVAEAFF. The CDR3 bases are TGTGCCAGCAGTTACTATGGGGGCTCTGTAGCCGAAGCTTTCTTT.

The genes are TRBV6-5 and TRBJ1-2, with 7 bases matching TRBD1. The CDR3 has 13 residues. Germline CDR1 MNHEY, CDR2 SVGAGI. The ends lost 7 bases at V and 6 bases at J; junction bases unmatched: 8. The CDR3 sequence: CASIKNRGHGYTF. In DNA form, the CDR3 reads TGTGCCAGCATTAAGAACAGGGGACATGGCTACACCTTC.

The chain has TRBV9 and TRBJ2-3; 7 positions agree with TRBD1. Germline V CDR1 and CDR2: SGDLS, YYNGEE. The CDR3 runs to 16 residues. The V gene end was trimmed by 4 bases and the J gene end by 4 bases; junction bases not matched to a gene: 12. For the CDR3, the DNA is TGTGCCAGCAGCCCCGAAAGGGGGCGGAATGCAGATACGCAGTATTTT. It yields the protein CASSPERGRNADTQYF.

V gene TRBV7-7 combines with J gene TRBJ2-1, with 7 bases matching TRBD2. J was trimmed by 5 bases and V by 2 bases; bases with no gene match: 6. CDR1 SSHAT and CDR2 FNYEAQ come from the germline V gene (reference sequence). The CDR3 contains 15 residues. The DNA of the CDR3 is TGTGCCAGCAGCTTATTGGTGGGGGGGGACAATGAGCAGTTCTTC. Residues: CASSLLVGGDNEQFF.

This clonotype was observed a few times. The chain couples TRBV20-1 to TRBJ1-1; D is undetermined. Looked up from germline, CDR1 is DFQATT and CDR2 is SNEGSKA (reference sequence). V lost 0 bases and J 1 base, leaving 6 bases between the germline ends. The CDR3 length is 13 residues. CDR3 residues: CSARESENTEAFF. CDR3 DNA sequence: TGCAGTGCTAGAGAATCAGAGAACACTGAAGCTTTCTTT.

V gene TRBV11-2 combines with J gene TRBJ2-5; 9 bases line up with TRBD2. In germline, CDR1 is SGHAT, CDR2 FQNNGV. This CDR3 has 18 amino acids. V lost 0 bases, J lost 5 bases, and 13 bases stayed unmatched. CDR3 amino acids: CASSLDVRRGGRWETQYF. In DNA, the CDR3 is TGTGCCAGCAGCTTAGATGTAAGGCGGGGGGGCCGGTGGGAGACCCAGTACTTC.

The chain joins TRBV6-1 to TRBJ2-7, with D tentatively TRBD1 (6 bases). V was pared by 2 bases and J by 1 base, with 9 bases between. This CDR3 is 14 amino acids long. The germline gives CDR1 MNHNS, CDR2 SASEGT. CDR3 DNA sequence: TGTGCCAGCAGTGAACAACAGGGATCCTACGAGCAGTACTTC. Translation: CASSEQQGSYEQYF.